Below, one T cell receptor (beta chain) is given with its context. This sample is part of a study of blood T cell repertoires in COVID-19. Looking at the study overall: Spain, Italy and the United States supplied samples that represented acute and convalescent COVID-19. In each case, the material was cDNA or gDNA derived from T cells, B-cell-depleted T cells, or PBMCs.

Per the original methods: The authors estimated nucleated cell counts from reference gene primer amplification. Profiling relied on immunoSEQ multiplex PCR, and the TCRdb table lists in-frame clones only, not all of them. V, J and clone size are those of that table, while D and trimming were read from the DNA. The data hold over 45,000 clones, with less than 90% observed a single time. The CDR3 loop spans 16 amino acids. After removal of 3 bases from V and 3 bases from J, the junction contained 5 bases not matched to a gene. CDR1 KGHSH and CDR2 LQKENI come from the germline V gene. V usage is TRBV18 and J usage is TRBJ1-6, with 7 bases that match TRBD1. Material: peripheral blood. This clonotype was obtained from a man in his 60s with active COVID-19. The chain's CDR3 is CASSPSAGGYNSPLHF. The CDR3, as DNA: TGTGCCAGCTCACCTTCCGCAGGGGGCTATAATTCACCCCTCCACTTT. Based on the CDR3 plus reference TRBV18 and TRBJ1-6, the full variable domain is NAGVMQNPRHLVRRRGQEARLRCSPMKGHSHVYWYRQLPEEGLKFMVYLQKENIIDESGMPKERFSAEFPKEGPSILRIQQVVRGDSAAYFCASSPSAGGYNSPLHFGNGTRLTVT.